The clone carrying this T cell receptor (beta chain) appeared once. Antigen: not known. No cell sorting was done before RNA was extracted from the tissue. More than 3 cm separated this lung sample from the edge of the tumor. This CDR3 comprises 18 residues. CDR1 is LGHNA, CDR2 YNFKEQ, per germline. V was pared by 1 base and J by 6 bases, with 22 bases between. The data stem from a study of tumor and adjacent non-tumor tissue in lung cancer. Across the study: Each sample yielded some 4 million productive TCRbeta reads on average. Points from the study as a whole: Top 100 clones took a larger repertoire share in normal lung.

A modified ARM-PCR protocol with three rounds of nested PCR amplified TCRbeta. TCRdb used MiXCR to reprocess the multiplex PCR reads, holding one entry per CDR3 protein. The table lists 60,000 or so distinct CDR3 sequences, about 63% of them singletons. The chain is built from TRBV4-2 and TRBJ1-5; D is possibly TRBD1 (5 bases). Sample: distant non-tumor lung tissue. The sequence came from an older man with non-small cell lung cancer. The DNA of the CDR3 is TGTGCCAGCAGCCAAGCCCTAAGAGGGGACGGACCCGGTCAGCCCCAGCATTTT. It is translated as CASSQALRGDGPGQPQHF.